These T cell receptor beta chains were read from a single sample in a study of blood T cell repertoires in COVID-19. Sequencing was performed with immunoSEQ multiplex PCR; in TCRdb, only in-frame clones are kept and a portion is missing. The top ten hold less than 5% of the sample, which has over 20,000 clones, approximately 84% seen once. Input material: peripheral blood. These receptors were taken from a man between 45 and 60 years old with active COVID-19. Each CDR3 is given with its conserved first and last residue. D genes are given only for firm matches. Some rows mark clone size as missing; the rest say once, few, many or name a class of expanded clone.

j_call: TRBJ1-2
clone_size: -
v_call: TRBV7-9
d_call: -
cdr3_aa: CASSLQGRNGYTF
cdr3_nt: TGTGCCAGCAGCTTACAGGGAAGGAACGGCTACACCTTC

j_call: TRBJ1-2
clone_size: -
v_call: TRBV18
d_call: -
cdr3_aa: CASSPQGDGYTF
cdr3_nt: TGTGCCAGCTCACCACAGGGGGATGGCTACACCTTC

j_call: TRBJ2-2
clone_size: -
v_call: TRBV2
d_call: TRBD2
cdr3_aa: CASIAFRVAGTGELFF
cdr3_nt: TGTGCCAGCATTGCATTTAGGGTAGCGGGGACCGGGGAGCTGTTTTTT

j_call: TRBJ2-7
clone_size: -
v_call: TRBV5-1
d_call: -
cdr3_aa: CASSLGRGEQYF
cdr3_nt: TGCGCCAGCAGCTTGGGAAGGGGCGAGCAGTACTTC

j_call: TRBJ1-2
clone_size: -
v_call: TRBV30
d_call: TRBD1
cdr3_aa: CAWSPSGGADGYTF
cdr3_nt: TGTGCCTGGAGCCCCTCAGGGGGCGCAGATGGCTACACCTTC

j_call: TRBJ2-1
clone_size: -
v_call: TRBV5-1
d_call: TRBD2
cdr3_aa: CASSLTSGAYNEQFF
cdr3_nt: TGCGCCAGCAGCTTGACTAGCGGGGCGTACAATGAGCAGTTCTTC

j_call: TRBJ1-6
clone_size: -
v_call: TRBV9
d_call: -
cdr3_aa: CASSLGAINSPLHF
cdr3_nt: TGTGCCAGCAGCTTGGGGGCTATTAATTCACCCCTCCACTTT

j_call: TRBJ2-5
clone_size: once
v_call: TRBV5-6
d_call: TRBD2
cdr3_aa: CASSYSSRRLAGEETQYF
cdr3_nt: TGTGCCAGCAGCTACTCTTCCCGGCGACTAGCGGGGGAAGAGACCCAGTACTTC

j_call: TRBJ2-7
clone_size: -
v_call: TRBV6-4
d_call: TRBD1
cdr3_aa: CASGTGDEQYF
cdr3_nt: TGTGCCAGCGGGACAGGGGACGAGCAGTACTTC

j_call: TRBJ2-7
clone_size: -
v_call: TRBV7-9
d_call: TRBD1
cdr3_aa: CASQPWAGGLRGEQYF
cdr3_nt: TGTGCCAGCCAGCCGTGGGCAGGGGGCTTACGTGGCGAGCAGTACTTC

j_call: TRBJ2-2
clone_size: -
v_call: TRBV10-3
d_call: -
cdr3_aa: CAISEGGEPFTGELFF
cdr3_nt: TGTGCCATCAGTGAGGGCGGGGAGCCCTTTACCGGGGAGCTGTTTTTT

j_call: TRBJ2-7
clone_size: -
v_call: TRBV7-9
d_call: TRBD1
cdr3_aa: CASRGGSSYEQYF
cdr3_nt: TGTGCCAGCCGAGGGGGCTCTAGCTACGAGCAGTACTTC

j_call: TRBJ2-7
clone_size: -
v_call: TRBV13
d_call: -
cdr3_aa: CASSLSRTQPSFTYEQYF
cdr3_nt: TGTGCCAGCAGCTTATCTCGGACACAACCATCCTTTACCTACGAGCAGTACTTC

j_call: TRBJ1-2
clone_size: -
v_call: TRBV30
d_call: -
cdr3_aa: CAWSEQLNYGYTF
cdr3_nt: TGTGCCTGGAGTGAACAGCTAAACTATGGCTACACCTTC

j_call: TRBJ2-7
clone_size: -
v_call: TRBV5-1
d_call: TRBD2
cdr3_aa: CASSLVGGNEQYF
cdr3_nt: TGCGCCAGCAGCTTGGTGGGGGGGAACGAGCAGTACTTC

j_call: TRBJ2-1
clone_size: -
v_call: TRBV11-2
d_call: TRBD1
cdr3_aa: CASSNDRDRGDNEQFF
cdr3_nt: TGTGCCAGCAGCAATGACCGGGACAGGGGGGACAATGAGCAGTTCTTC

j_call: TRBJ2-3
clone_size: few
v_call: TRBV12-3/TRBV12-4
d_call: -
cdr3_aa: CASTQGPDTQYF
cdr3_nt: TGTGCCAGCACCCAGGGGCCGGATACGCAGTATTTT

j_call: TRBJ2-7
clone_size: -
v_call: TRBV5-5
d_call: -
cdr3_aa: CASSHREGAYDAQYF
cdr3_nt: TGTGCCAGCAGCCACCGGGAGGGGGCCTACGATGCGCAGTACTTC

j_call: TRBJ2-2
clone_size: -
v_call: TRBV7-8
d_call: TRBD1
cdr3_aa: CASGDRDTGELFF
cdr3_nt: TGTGCCAGCGGGGACAGGGACACCGGGGAGCTGTTTTTT

j_call: TRBJ2-1
clone_size: -
v_call: TRBV19
d_call: -
cdr3_aa: CASSIDGRYNEQFF
cdr3_nt: TGTGCCAGTAGTATAGATGGTAGATACAATGAGCAGTTCTTC

j_call: TRBJ1-5
clone_size: once
v_call: TRBV4-1
d_call: -
cdr3_aa: CASSQVAGVDQPQHF
cdr3_nt: TGCGCCAGCAGCCAAGTGGCAGGGGTGGATCAGCCCCAGCATTTT

j_call: TRBJ2-5
clone_size: -
v_call: TRBV10-3
d_call: -
cdr3_aa: CAISLGPGEGETQYF
cdr3_nt: TGTGCCATCAGCCTGGGGCCAGGGGAGGGAGAGACCCAGTACTTC

j_call: TRBJ2-2
clone_size: -
v_call: TRBV5-6
d_call: TRBD2
cdr3_aa: CASSPGLAGDAMRPGELFF
cdr3_nt: TGTGCCAGCAGCCCGGGACTAGCGGGGGATGCTATGCGGCCCGGGGAGCTGTTTTTT

j_call: TRBJ2-2
clone_size: -
v_call: TRBV19
d_call: -
cdr3_aa: CASSIRGSGELFF
cdr3_nt: TGTGCCAGTAGTATCCGGGGATCCGGGGAGCTGTTTTTT

j_call: TRBJ2-7
clone_size: -
v_call: TRBV12-5
d_call: -
cdr3_aa: CASGFGSGNPYEQYF
cdr3_nt: TGTGCTAGTGGTTTTGGGTCAGGGAACCCCTACGAGCAGTACTTC

j_call: TRBJ2-5
clone_size: once
v_call: TRBV10-3
d_call: -
cdr3_aa: CAISRVDQETQYF
cdr3_nt: TGTGCCATCAGCAGGGTTGACCAAGAGACCCAGTACTTC

j_call: TRBJ1-1
clone_size: few
v_call: TRBV7-9
d_call: -
cdr3_aa: CASSLVPRATEAFF
cdr3_nt: TGTGCCAGCAGCTTAGTTCCCAGGGCCACTGAAGCTTTCTTT

j_call: TRBJ2-1
clone_size: -
v_call: TRBV10-3
d_call: -
cdr3_aa: CAISPPGESYNEQFF
cdr3_nt: TGTGCCATCAGTCCTCCAGGCGAATCCTACAATGAGCAGTTCTTC

j_call: TRBJ1-4
clone_size: -
v_call: TRBV4-1
d_call: -
cdr3_aa: CASSQPPIGTNEKLFF
cdr3_nt: TGCGCCAGCAGCCAACCCCCCATCGGGACTAATGAAAAACTGTTTTTT

j_call: TRBJ2-7
clone_size: -
v_call: TRBV7-9
d_call: -
cdr3_aa: CASSSAYEQYF
cdr3_nt: TGTGCCAGCAGCTCCGCCTACGAGCAGTACTTC

j_call: TRBJ2-7
clone_size: -
v_call: TRBV18
d_call: TRBD1
cdr3_aa: CASSADRVPYEQYF
cdr3_nt: TGTGCCAGCTCAGCGGACAGGGTCCCCTACGAGCAGTACTTC

j_call: TRBJ2-5
clone_size: -
v_call: TRBV4-1
d_call: TRBD2
cdr3_aa: CASSHGRSGGRETQYF
cdr3_nt: TGCGCCAGCAGCCATGGTCGTAGCGGGGGTCGGGAGACCCAGTACTTC

j_call: TRBJ2-7
clone_size: -
v_call: TRBV4-2
d_call: TRBD1
cdr3_aa: CASSQGSGTVAVGYEQYF
cdr3_nt: TGTGCCAGCAGCCAGGGATCCGGGACAGTCGCAGTTGGCTACGAGCAGTACTTC

j_call: TRBJ2-5
clone_size: -
v_call: TRBV15
d_call: TRBD2
cdr3_aa: CATSRVLAGNQETQYF
cdr3_nt: TGTGCCACCAGCAGAGTCCTAGCGGGGAACCAAGAGACCCAGTACTTC

j_call: TRBJ1-2
clone_size: -
v_call: TRBV19
d_call: TRBD1
cdr3_aa: CASSEGQGATSYGYTF
cdr3_nt: TGTGCCAGTAGTGAGGGACAGGGGGCGACCAGCTATGGCTACACCTTC

j_call: TRBJ2-3
clone_size: -
v_call: TRBV5-6
d_call: -
cdr3_aa: CASSFGDTQYF
cdr3_nt: TGTGCCAGCAGCTTCGGGGATACGCAGTATTTT

j_call: TRBJ2-7
clone_size: -
v_call: TRBV15
d_call: -
cdr3_aa: CATSREGRHYEQYF
cdr3_nt: TGTGCCACCAGCAGAGAAGGGAGACACTACGAGCAGTACTTC

j_call: TRBJ2-3
clone_size: once
v_call: TRBV7-2
d_call: TRBD2
cdr3_aa: CASRAGGNTDTQYF
cdr3_nt: TGTGCCAGCAGAGCGGGGGGGAACACAGATACGCAGTATTTT

j_call: TRBJ1-1
clone_size: -
v_call: TRBV2
d_call: -
cdr3_aa: CASSDRMGGDTEAFF
cdr3_nt: TGTGCCAGCAGTGACCGTATGGGAGGTGACACTGAAGCTTTCTTT

j_call: TRBJ2-5
clone_size: -
v_call: TRBV20-1
d_call: TRBD2
cdr3_aa: CSARVAGGETQYF
cdr3_nt: TGCAGTGCTCGTGTAGCGGGGGGAGAGACCCAGTACTTC

j_call: TRBJ2-5
clone_size: -
v_call: TRBV7-9
d_call: -
cdr3_aa: CASSNPRRQETQYF
cdr3_nt: TGTGCCAGCAGCAATCCCAGGAGACAGGAGACCCAGTACTTC

j_call: TRBJ2-2
clone_size: -
v_call: TRBV9
d_call: TRBD1
cdr3_aa: CASSTRTGNTGELFF
cdr3_nt: TGTGCCAGCAGCACAAGGACAGGCAACACCGGGGAGCTGTTTTTT

j_call: TRBJ2-7
clone_size: -
v_call: TRBV4-1
d_call: -
cdr3_aa: CASSRPQGEQYF
cdr3_nt: TGCGCCAGCAGCCGCCCCCAGGGCGAGCAGTACTTC

j_call: TRBJ1-2
clone_size: -
v_call: TRBV12-3/TRBV12-4
d_call: -
cdr3_aa: CASSPDRFYGYTF
cdr3_nt: TGTGCCAGCAGTCCGGACAGATTCTATGGCTACACCTTC

j_call: TRBJ1-3
clone_size: -
v_call: TRBV7-9
d_call: -
cdr3_aa: CASSFRSGNTIYF
cdr3_nt: TGTGCCAGCAGCTTCCGCTCTGGAAACACCATATATTTT

j_call: TRBJ1-1
clone_size: -
v_call: TRBV3-1/TRBV3-2
d_call: -
cdr3_aa: CASSQGAGTEAFF
cdr3_nt: TGTGCCAGCAGCCAAGGGGCGGGGACTGAAGCTTTCTTT

j_call: TRBJ2-5
clone_size: once
v_call: TRBV14
d_call: TRBD2
cdr3_aa: CASSQPAGVQETQYF
cdr3_nt: TGTGCCAGCAGCCAGCCAGCGGGGGTTCAAGAGACCCAGTACTTC

j_call: TRBJ2-1
clone_size: once
v_call: TRBV5-1
d_call: TRBD2
cdr3_aa: CASSPNPAGGLGEGNEQFF
cdr3_nt: TGCGCCAGCAGCCCGAACCCAGCGGGGGGGCTAGGCGAGGGCAATGAGCAGTTCTTC

j_call: TRBJ1-1
clone_size: -
v_call: TRBV30
d_call: TRBD1
cdr3_aa: CAWSVREGTGTEAFF
cdr3_nt: TGTGCCTGGAGTGTACGAGAGGGGACAGGGACTGAAGCTTTCTTT

j_call: TRBJ1-1
clone_size: once
v_call: TRBV12-5
d_call: -
cdr3_aa: CATLLRSGNTEAFF
cdr3_nt: TGTGCTACTCTCCTTCGGAGTGGAAACACTGAAGCTTTCTTT

j_call: TRBJ2-5
clone_size: -
v_call: TRBV7-7
d_call: -
cdr3_aa: CASSLVGREETQYF
cdr3_nt: TGTGCCAGCAGCTTAGTGGGCAGGGAAGAGACCCAGTACTTC

j_call: TRBJ1-3
clone_size: -
v_call: TRBV18
d_call: -
cdr3_aa: CASSQEGAGNTIYF
cdr3_nt: TGTGCCAGCTCACAGGAAGGGGCTGGAAACACCATATATTTT

j_call: TRBJ1-6
clone_size: -
v_call: TRBV5-4
d_call: TRBD1
cdr3_aa: CASSVGQANSPLHF
cdr3_nt: TGTGCCAGCAGCGTAGGACAGGCAAATTCACCCCTCCACTTT

j_call: TRBJ2-3
clone_size: -
v_call: TRBV2
d_call: TRBD1
cdr3_aa: CATQGTSTDTQYF
cdr3_nt: TGTGCCACACAGGGGACGAGCACAGATACGCAGTATTTT

j_call: TRBJ2-1
clone_size: -
v_call: TRBV7-9
d_call: TRBD1
cdr3_aa: CASSYGQGEGNEQFF
cdr3_nt: TGTGCCAGCAGCTATGGACAGGGGGAGGGCAATGAGCAGTTCTTC

j_call: TRBJ1-5
clone_size: -
v_call: TRBV6-5
d_call: -
cdr3_aa: CASSTTGQPQHF
cdr3_nt: TGTGCCAGCAGCACTACGGGTCAGCCCCAGCATTTT

j_call: TRBJ1-3
clone_size: -
v_call: TRBV7-2
d_call: -
cdr3_aa: CASSTRTPGGDTIYF
cdr3_nt: TGTGCCAGCAGCACCCGGACCCCAGGAGGGGACACCATATATTTT